These T cell receptor beta chains were read from a single sample in a study of cytomegalovirus exposure and HLA in healthy donors. The table came from immunoSEQ multiplex PCR; TCRdb's copy has only in-frame clones and leaves some out. The repertoire consists of approximately 140,000 clones, with around 77% occurring once and the leading ten covering 2% to 2.5%. The sample was PBMCs. All receptors come from a man younger than 40 in good health and CMV-seronegative. Each CDR3 is given with its conserved first and last residue. Fields, in order: V gene, J gene, clone size, D gene, CDR3 protein, CDR3 DNA. A D gene is named only where the DNA matches it firmly. The listing skips clone size in some rows; elsewhere it reads once, few, many or a size class.

TRBV2	TRBJ2-2	.	.	CASSDPGNTGELFF	TGTGCCAGCAGTGATCCGGGGAACACCGGGGAGCTGTTTTTT
TRBV6-5	TRBJ2-3	.	TRBD2	CATALDSGETDTQYF	TGTGCCACCGCCCTGGATAGCGGGGAGACAGATACGCAGTATTTT
TRBV9	TRBJ2-7	.	TRBD1	CASSRDSYEQYF	TGTGCCAGCAGCAGGGACAGCTACGAGCAGTACTTC
TRBV2	TRBJ1-5	.	TRBD1	CASSSDRDTQPQHF	TGTGCCAGCAGTTCCGACAGGGACACTCAGCCCCAGCATTTT
TRBV6-1	TRBJ1-1	few	TRBD1	CAGQGSMNTEAFF	TGTGCCGGACAGGGGTCGATGAACACTGAAGCTTTCTTT
TRBV15	TRBJ1-5	.	.	CATSRGGIGGPGSNQPQHF	TGTGCCACCAGCAGAGGGGGAATCGGAGGTCCGGGGAGCAATCAGCCCCAGCATTTT
TRBV6-7	TRBJ1-2	.	TRBD1	CASSYPTGGNYGYTF	TGTGCCAGCAGTTACCCGACAGGGGGTAACTATGGCTACACCTTC
TRBV2	TRBJ2-2	.	.	CASSEETENTGELFF	TGTGCCAGCAGTGAGGAGACAGAGAACACCGGGGAGCTGTTTTTT
TRBV15	TRBJ1-6	.	.	CAIGWEPRSPLHF	TGTGCCATTGGGTGGGAGCCTAGATCACCCCTCCACTTT
TRBV10-1	TRBJ2-6	.	.	CARIRAGLVSGANVLTF	TGCGCCAGAATACGGGCAGGGCTGGTCTCTGGGGCCAACGTCCTGACTTTC
TRBV30	TRBJ1-3	once	.	CAWSTGSGNTIYF	TGTGCCTGGAGTACCGGCTCTGGAAACACCATATATTTT
TRBV4-2	TRBJ2-7	.	.	CASSQDLVSGSTYEQYF	TGTGCCAGCAGCCAAGATCTGGTAAGCGGGTCTACCTACGAGCAGTACTTC
TRBV5-1	TRBJ1-4	.	.	CASSPRDYGNEKLFF	TGCGCCAGCAGCCCACGGGACTACGGTAATGAAAAACTGTTTTTT
TRBV6-5	TRBJ1-2	.	.	CASSSPPLITGYGYTF	TGTGCCAGCAGTTCCCCTCCCTTGATAACAGGGTATGGCTACACCTTC
TRBV28	TRBJ1-2	.	.	CASSLGRVVQIHPGYTF	TGTGCCAGCAGTTTGGGTCGCGTCGTACAGATTCACCCTGGCTACACCTTC
TRBV6-5	TRBJ1-1	.	.	CASSYSGRDYTEAFF	TGTGCCAGCAGTTACTCCGGGAGGGATTACACTGAAGCTTTCTTT
TRBV7-3	TRBJ2-5	few	.	CASSPTGTQETQYF	TGTGCCAGCAGCCCAACCGGGACTCAAGAGACCCAGTACTTC
TRBV15	TRBJ2-1	.	.	CATSNIAGASYNEQFF	TGTGCCACCAGCAATATTGCAGGGGCGTCCTACAATGAGCAGTTCTTC
TRBV20-1	TRBJ1-2	.	TRBD1	CSSGQIYGYTF	TGCAGCTCGGGACAGATCTATGGCTACACCTTC
TRBV19	TRBJ2-6	.	.	CASSIGWASWANVLTF	TGTGCCAGTAGTATAGGCTGGGCTTCTTGGGCCAACGTCCTGACTTTC
TRBV4-2	TRBJ2-3	.	TRBD2	CASSQDGTGLANSDTQYF	TGTGCCAGCAGCCAAGATGGGACGGGACTAGCGAACTCAGATACGCAGTATTTT
TRBV5-1	TRBJ1-2	.	.	CASSFSDTNYGYTF	TGCGCCAGCAGCTTTTCGGACACTAACTATGGCTACACCTTC
TRBV6-1	TRBJ1-5	.	TRBD1	CASSEGQGAIQPQNF	TGTGCCAGCAGTGAGGGACAGGGGGCTATTCAGCCCCAGAATTTT
TRBV2	TRBJ2-3	once	.	CASSDEAPRADTQYF	TGTGCCAGCAGTGATGAGGCGCCCCGTGCAGATACGCAGTATTTT
TRBV19	TRBJ2-7	.	.	CASSIGQGEQYF	TGTGCCAGTAGTATTGGGCAGGGCGAGCAGTACTTC
TRBV7-6	TRBJ2-1	.	TRBD2	CASSMRTSGDYNEQFF	TGTGCCAGCAGCATGAGGACTAGCGGGGACTACAATGAGCAGTTCTTC
TRBV28	TRBJ2-5	.	TRBD2	CASSFQREYKETQYF	TGTGCCAGCAGTTTTCAGCGGGAGTACAAGGAGACCCAGTACTTC
TRBV5-1	TRBJ1-2	.	TRBD1	CASSLTMNRGRDYGYTF	TGCGCCAGCAGCCTAACCATGAACAGGGGGCGTGACTATGGCTACACCTTC
TRBV7-8	TRBJ1-5	.	.	CASSLALGRLSQPQHF	TGTGCCAGCAGCTTAGCGCTAGGGAGATTGAGTCAGCCCCAGCATTTT
TRBV5-1	TRBJ1-6	.	TRBD1	CASSVGQSSYNSPLHF	TGCGCCAGCAGCGTGGGACAGAGCTCCTATAATTCACCCCTCCACTTT
TRBV4-1	TRBJ1-1	once	.	CASSQDSSERGEAFF	TGCGCCAGCAGCCAAGATAGCTCGGAGAGAGGTGAAGCTTTCTTT
TRBV27	TRBJ2-6	.	.	CASSRTTGRNSGANVLTF	TGTGCCAGCAGCCGAACGACAGGCCGGAACTCTGGGGCCAACGTCCTGACTTTC
TRBV18	TRBJ2-5	.	.	CASSRYAERKETQYF	TGTGCCAGCTCACGATACGCGGAGAGAAAAGAGACCCAGTACTTC
TRBV6-4	TRBJ2-2	.	TRBD1	CASSQFIQGPQNTGELFF	TGTGCCAGCAGTCAATTCATACAGGGGCCCCAGAACACCGGGGAGCTGTTTTTT
TRBV5-4	TRBJ2-1	.	.	CASSFPAGPEQFF	TGTGCCAGCAGCTTTCCTGCGGGGCCAGAGCAGTTCTTC
TRBV4-2	TRBJ2-3	few	TRBD2	CASSQVVAGGGHSDTQYF	TGTGCCAGCAGCCAAGTCGTAGCGGGAGGAGGTCACTCAGATACGCAGTATTTT
TRBV7-2	TRBJ2-7	.	TRBD2	CASSQTSGVTYEQYF	TGTGCCAGCAGTCAGACTAGCGGGGTAACCTACGAGCAGTACTTC
TRBV7-9	TRBJ2-7	.	TRBD2	CASSRAGGFYEQYF	TGTGCCAGCAGCCGAGCGGGAGGGTTTTACGAGCAGTACTTC
TRBV19	TRBJ1-5	once	TRBD1	CASSIRETGWNQPQHF	TGTGCCAGTAGTATAAGGGAGACAGGGTGGAATCAGCCCCAGCATTTT
TRBV11-2	TRBJ1-2	.	.	CASSLGYWTEEFYGYTF	TGTGCCAGCAGCTTAGGTTACTGGACAGAGGAATTCTATGGCTACACCTTC
TRBV28	TRBJ2-7	.	.	CASIKSSGSYEQYF	TGTGCCAGCATTAAGTCATCAGGGTCCTACGAGCAGTACTTC
TRBV11-1	TRBJ1-3	.	.	CASSFNRAGNTIYF	TGTGCCAGCAGCTTCAACAGGGCTGGAAACACCATATATTTT
TRBV29-1	TRBJ1-4	.	.	CSVSRGMNEKLFF	TGCAGCGTCTCCCGGGGGATGAATGAAAAACTGTTTTTT
TRBV14	TRBJ2-1	.	TRBD2	CASSQLGDYPNPRRSEQFF	TGTGCCAGCAGCCAACTCGGGGACTACCCCAACCCGAGGAGAAGTGAGCAGTTCTTC
TRBV7-9	TRBJ1-4	.	TRBD1	CASSRGTGANEKLFF	TGTGCCAGCAGCCGCGGGACAGGGGCCAATGAAAAACTGTTTTTT
TRBV18	TRBJ2-7	once	TRBD2	CASSPEGLAGYEQYF	TGTGCCAGCTCCCCCGAGGGACTAGCGGGTTACGAGCAGTACTTC
TRBV6-5	TRBJ1-5	.	.	CASSEEGGNQPQHF	TGTGCCAGCAGTGAAGAGGGTGGCAATCAGCCCCAGCATTTT
TRBV5-4	TRBJ2-7	.	.	CASSLGSRKRYEQYF	TGTGCCAGCAGCTTGGGTTCTAGGAAACGCTACGAGCAGTACTTC
TRBV5-4	TRBJ1-4	.	.	CASSSGTLNEKLFF	TGTGCCAGCAGCTCCGGGACATTGAATGAAAAACTGTTTTTT
TRBV5-6	TRBJ2-7	few	.	CASSFTLSLDKGYEQYF	TGTGCCAGCAGCTTCACCCTTTCCCTGGACAAAGGCTACGAGCAGTACTTC
TRBV4-1	TRBJ1-2	.	.	CASSTTDTQNYGYTF	TGCGCCAGCAGCACAACTGACACCCAAAACTATGGCTACACCTTC
TRBV15	TRBJ1-1	.	.	CATQEGRAFF	TGTGCCACCCAGGAGGGTAGAGCTTTCTTT
TRBV11-2	TRBJ1-5	.	TRBD1	CASSYRDRNQPQHF	TGTGCCAGCAGCTACCGGGACAGAAATCAGCCCCAGCATTTT
TRBV6-5	TRBJ1-5	.	.	CASSYSGGAQPQNF	TGTGCCAGCAGTTACTCGGGCGGGGCACAGCCCCAGAATTTT